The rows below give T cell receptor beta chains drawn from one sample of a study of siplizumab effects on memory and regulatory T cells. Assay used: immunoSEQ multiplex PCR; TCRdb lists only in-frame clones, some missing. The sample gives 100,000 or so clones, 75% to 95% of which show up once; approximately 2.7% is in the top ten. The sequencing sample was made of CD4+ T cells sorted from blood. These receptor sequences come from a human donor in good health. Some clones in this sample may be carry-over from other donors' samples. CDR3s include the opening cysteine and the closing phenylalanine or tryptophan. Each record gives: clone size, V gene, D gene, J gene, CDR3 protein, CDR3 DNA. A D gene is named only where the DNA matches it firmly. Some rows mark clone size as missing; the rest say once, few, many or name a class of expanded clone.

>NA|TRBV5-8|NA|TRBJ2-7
CASSLVVVDVSYEQYF
TGTGCCAGCAGCTTGGTCGTGGTAGACGTATCCTACGAGCAGTACTTC
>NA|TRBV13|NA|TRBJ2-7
CASSEGPNYEQYF
TGTGCCAGCAGCGAGGGACCGAACTACGAGCAGTACTTC
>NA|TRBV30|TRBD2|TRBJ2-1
CAWTWVSGNGLIYNEQFF
TGTGCCTGGACGTGGGTTAGCGGGAACGGGTTGATCTACAATGAGCAGTTCTTC
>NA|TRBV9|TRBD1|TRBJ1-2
CASSVVDRGLNGYTF
TGTGCCAGCAGCGTAGTGGACAGGGGGCTCAATGGCTACACCTTC
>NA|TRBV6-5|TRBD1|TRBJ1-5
CASSYQGQGDNQPQHF
TGTGCCAGCAGTTACCAGGGACAGGGGGACAATCAGCCCCAGCATTTT
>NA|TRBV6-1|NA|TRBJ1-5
CASSPEFNQPQHF
TGTGCCAGCAGCCCAGAATTCAATCAGCCCCAGCATTTT
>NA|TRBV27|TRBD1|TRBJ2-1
CASSRFIDRDGEQFF
TGTGCCAGCAGTCGCTTTATAGACAGGGATGGTGAGCAGTTCTTC
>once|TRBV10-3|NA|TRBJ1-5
CAINRQYNQPQHF
TGTGCCATCAATCGGCAGTACAATCAGCCCCAGCATTTT
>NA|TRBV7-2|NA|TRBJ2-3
CASSSPSGLFTDTQYF
TGTGCCAGCAGCTCCCCGAGCGGTTTATTCACAGATACGCAGTATTTT
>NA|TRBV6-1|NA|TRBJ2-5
CASTSGLQETQYF
TGTGCCAGCACCTCAGGGTTACAAGAGACCCAGTACTTC
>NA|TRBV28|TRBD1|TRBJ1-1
CASSWLAGGGEAFF
TGTGCCAGCAGTTGGCTCGCAGGGGGCGGTGAAGCTTTCTTT
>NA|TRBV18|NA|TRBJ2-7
CASSYRDSSVFSYEQYF
TGTGCCAGCTCTTACAGGGACTCATCGGTGTTTTCCTACGAGCAGTACTTC
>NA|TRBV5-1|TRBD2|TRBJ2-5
CASSPQGGRAETQYF
TGCGCCAGCAGCCCTCAGGGCGGGAGGGCAGAGACCCAGTACTTC
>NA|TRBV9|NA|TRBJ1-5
CASSVDGHSNQPQHF
TGTGCCAGCAGCGTAGACGGCCATAGCAATCAGCCTCAGCATTTT
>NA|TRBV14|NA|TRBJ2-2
CASSSLSGKWNTGELFF
TGTGCCAGCAGCTCACTGTCAGGGAAATGGAACACCGGGGAGCTGTTTTTT
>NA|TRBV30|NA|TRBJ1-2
CAWSGYRVNYGYTF
TGTGCCTGGAGTGGGTACAGGGTTAACTATGGCTACACCTTC
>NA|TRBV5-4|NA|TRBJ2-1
CASSLDVISSYNEQFF
TGTGCCAGCAGCTTGGATGTGATCAGCTCCTACAATGAGCAGTTCTTC
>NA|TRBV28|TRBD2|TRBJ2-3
CASSDFTSGRATDTQYF
TGTGCCAGCAGTGACTTCACTAGCGGGAGGGCTACAGATACGCAGTATTTT
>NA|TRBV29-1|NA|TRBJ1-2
CSVVVSNYGYTF
TGCAGCGTTGTTGTTAGCAACTATGGCTACACCTTC
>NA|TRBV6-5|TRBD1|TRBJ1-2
CASRPGQSYGYTF
TGTGCCAGCAGACCGGGACAGAGCTATGGCTACACCTTC
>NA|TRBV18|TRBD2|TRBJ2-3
CASSSGGGWTDTQYF
TGTGCCAGCTCCTCAGGCGGGGGTTGGACAGATACGCAGTATTTT
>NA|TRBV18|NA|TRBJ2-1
CASSPQTDNEQFF
TGTGCCAGCTCACCCCAGACAGATAATGAGCAGTTCTTC
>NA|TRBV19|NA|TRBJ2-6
CASSIVGGSSGANVLTF
TGTGCCAGTAGTATCGTTGGGGGATCCTCTGGGGCCAACGTCCTGACTTTC
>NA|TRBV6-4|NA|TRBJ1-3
CASSADHGNTIYF
TGTGCCAGCAGTGCGGACCATGGAAACACCATATATTTT
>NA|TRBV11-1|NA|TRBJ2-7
CASSHREGEQYF
TGTGCCAGCAGCCACAGGGAAGGAGAGCAGTACTTC
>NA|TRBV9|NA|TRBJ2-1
CASSVGAYNEQFF
TGTGCCAGCAGCGTAGGGGCTTACAATGAGCAGTTCTTC
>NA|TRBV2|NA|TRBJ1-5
CASSYTSSNQPQHF
TGTGCCAGCAGCTACACGTCTAGCAATCAGCCCCAGCATTTT
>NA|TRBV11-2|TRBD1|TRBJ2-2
CASSLGTGNGELFF
TGTGCCAGCAGCTTGGGGACAGGGAACGGGGAGCTGTTTTTT
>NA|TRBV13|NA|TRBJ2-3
CASSYIARETDTQYF
TGTGCCAGCAGTTACATTGCGCGAGAAACAGATACGCAGTATTTT
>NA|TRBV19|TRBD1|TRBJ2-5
CASSPGGPKETQYF
TGTGCCAGTAGCCCAGGGGGACCTAAAGAGACCCAGTACTTC
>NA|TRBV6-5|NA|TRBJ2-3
CASSFRRRDTQYF
TGTGCCAGCAGTTTCAGGAGAAGGGATACGCAGTATTTT
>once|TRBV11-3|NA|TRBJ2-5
CASSLGYTETQYF
TGTGCCAGCAGCTTAGGCTATACGGAGACCCAGTACTTC
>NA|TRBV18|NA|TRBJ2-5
CASSPGETQYF
TGTGCCAGCTCACCGGGAGAGACCCAGTACTTC
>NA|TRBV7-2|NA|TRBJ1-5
CASSPTYNSNQPQHF
TGTGCCAGCAGCCCAACCTATAATAGCAATCAGCCCCAGCATTTT
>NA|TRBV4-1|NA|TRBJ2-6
CASSPRLASLAGSSGANVLTF
TGCGCCAGCAGCCCAAGACTGGCTTCTTTGGCGGGATCCTCTGGGGCCAACGTCCTGACTTTC
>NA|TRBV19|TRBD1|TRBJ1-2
CASSIAGQTYGYTF
TGTGCCAGTAGTATAGCGGGACAGACCTATGGCTACACCTTC
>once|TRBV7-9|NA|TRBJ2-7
CASSSSVDMFREQYF
TGTGCCAGCAGCTCTAGCGTGGACATGTTTCGCGAGCAGTACTTC